These T cell receptor beta chains were read from a single sample in a study of cytomegalovirus exposure and HLA in healthy donors. Here immunoSEQ multiplex PCR was the method, and the copy in TCRdb shows in-frame clones only, minus some. The data hold hundreds of thousands of clones, with about 89% observed a single time. The sample was PBMCs. The source of these receptors is a woman between 18 and 29 years old in good health and CMV-seronegative. CDR3s include the opening cysteine and the closing phenylalanine or tryptophan. The order of the fields is D gene, V gene, clone size, J gene, CDR3 protein, CDR3 DNA. A D gene is named only where the DNA matches it firmly. Size is stated for part of the rows, as once, few or many counts, or as a class when the clone is expanded.

TRBD1	TRBV9	NA	TRBJ2-7	CASSVGPGTATYEQYF	TGTGCCAGCAGCGTAGGACCAGGGACAGCCACCTACGAGCAGTACTTC
TRBD1	TRBV4-1	NA	TRBJ2-5	CASSQPGQGGKKTQYF	TGCGCCAGCAGCCAACCAGGACAGGGGGGGAAAAAGACCCAGTACTTC
NA	TRBV5-1	NA	TRBJ1-2	CASSPMGSDYGYTF	TGCGCCAGCAGCCCGATGGGGAGTGACTATGGCTACACCTTC
NA	TRBV7-6	NA	TRBJ2-5	CASSARQTTQYF	TGTGCCAGCAGCGCAAGACAGACAACCCAGTACTTC
TRBD2	TRBV27	once	TRBJ2-3	CASSRTAGGPWDTQYF	TGTGCCAGCAGCCGAACAGCGGGAGGGCCTTGGGATACGCAGTATTTT
NA	TRBV4-2	NA	TRBJ1-1	CASSQDPAERGWNTEAFF	TGTGCCAGCAGCCAAGACCCCGCGGAGCGGGGCTGGAACACTGAAGCTTTCTTT
NA	TRBV10-2	NA	TRBJ2-5	CASSDPLETQYF	TGCGCCAGCAGTGACCCCTTGGAGACCCAGTACTTC
NA	TRBV21-1	NA	TRBJ1-2	CASSIRDRNGGGYTF	TGTGCCAGCAGCATCCGGGACAGGAACGGAGGGGGCTACACCTTC
TRBD2	TRBV5-6	NA	TRBJ2-1	CASSLVVGAGGYNEQFF	TGTGCCAGCAGCTTGGTGGTTGGGGCGGGAGGTTACAATGAGCAGTTCTTC
NA	TRBV30	once	TRBJ1-1	CAWDYGNTEAFF	TGTGCCTGGGACTATGGAAACACTGAAGCTTTCTTT
TRBD1	TRBV7-3	once	TRBJ2-2	CASSFRDRVAGELFF	TGTGCCAGCAGCTTCCGAGACAGGGTAGCCGGGGAGCTGTTTTTT
NA	TRBV6-5	NA	TRBJ1-1	CASSRGSTEAFF	TGTGCCAGCAGCAGGGGTTCCACTGAAGCTTTCTTT
TRBD2	TRBV11-2	NA	TRBJ2-7	CASRPKAGAYEQYF	TGTGCCAGCAGGCCCAAAGCGGGAGCCTACGAGCAGTACTTC
TRBD1	TRBV27	once	TRBJ2-7	CASSFSTGALLYEQYF	TGTGCCAGCAGTTTCTCCACAGGGGCCCTCCTCTACGAGCAGTACTTC
NA	TRBV19	NA	TRBJ2-1	CASSIDGLAQREQFF	TGTGCCAGTAGTATAGACGGACTGGCCCAGCGGGAGCAGTTCTTC
TRBD2	TRBV10-1	few	TRBJ2-1	CASPEGGLAGADEQFF	TGCGCCAGCCCCGAGGGGGGTCTAGCGGGAGCGGATGAGCAGTTCTTC
TRBD2	TRBV10-2	once	TRBJ2-7	CASSGVTSGRSYEQYF	TGCGCCAGCAGTGGGGTGACTAGCGGGAGATCCTACGAGCAGTACTTC
TRBD1	TRBV4-1	NA	TRBJ2-7	CASSPGTGNYEQYF	TGCGCCAGCAGCCCCGGGACAGGGAACTACGAGCAGTACTTC
NA	TRBV21-1	NA	TRBJ2-1	CASSITGGSHNEQFF	TGTGCCAGCAGCATAACAGGGGGCTCGCACAATGAGCAGTTCTTC
TRBD2	TRBV9	once	TRBJ2-1	CASSPVAGRSYNEQFF	TGTGCCAGCAGTCCAGTAGCGGGCCGCTCCTACAATGAGCAGTTCTTC
TRBD2	TRBV4-1	NA	TRBJ2-2	CASSQKGLANTGELFF	TGCGCCAGCAGCCAGAAGGGACTAGCTAACACCGGGGAGCTGTTTTTT
NA	TRBV10-1	few	TRBJ1-1	CASSAGGWTEAFF	TGCGCCAGCAGTGCTGGAGGATGGACTGAAGCTTTCTTT
TRBD1	TRBV25-1	NA	TRBJ1-4	CASSGWTGVGNEKLFF	TGTGCCAGCAGTGGGTGGACAGGGGTCGGGAATGAAAAACTGTTTTTT